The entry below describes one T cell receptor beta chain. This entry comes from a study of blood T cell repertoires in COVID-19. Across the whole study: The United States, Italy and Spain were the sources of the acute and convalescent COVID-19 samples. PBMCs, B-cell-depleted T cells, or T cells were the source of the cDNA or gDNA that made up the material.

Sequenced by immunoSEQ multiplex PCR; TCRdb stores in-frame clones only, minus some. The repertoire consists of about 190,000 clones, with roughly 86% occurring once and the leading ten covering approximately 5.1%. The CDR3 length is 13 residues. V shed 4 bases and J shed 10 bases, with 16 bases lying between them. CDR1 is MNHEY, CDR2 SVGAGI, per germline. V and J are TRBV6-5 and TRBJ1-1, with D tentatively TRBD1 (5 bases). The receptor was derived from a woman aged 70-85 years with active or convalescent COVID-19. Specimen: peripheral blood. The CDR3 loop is CASSSGGGVGAFF. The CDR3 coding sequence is TGTGCCAGCAGTTCCGGGGGTGGCGTTGGAGCTTTCTTT.